These 9 T cell receptor beta chains originate from one sample sequenced in a study of T cells in Graves' hyperthyroidism and ophthalmopathy. The TCR beta CDR3 regions underwent amplification using RNA transcripts as the source. Using the HTBI primer set, a first-round RT-PCR was run on the TCR CDR3. MiXCR was run by TCRdb on the multiplex PCR reads, yielding one entry per CDR3 protein. The table records some 300,000 distinct CDR3 sequences, 13% of them present only once. Sequenced input: blood. Receptor source: a woman in her twenties or thirties with Graves' hyperthyroidism that later progressed to Graves' ophthalmopathy.

This clonotype was picked up many times. This chain joins TRBV29-1 and TRBJ2-1, with D perhaps TRBD1 or TRBD2 (5 bases each). V lost 7 bases, J lost 4 bases, and 14 bases lay in between. There are 13 residues in the CDR3. CDR1 is SQVTM and CDR2 is ANQGSEA in the germline V gene. CDR3 sequence (DNA): TGCAGCGGTTGGGGGTCCCTATACAATGAGCAGTTCTTC. As protein: CSGWGSLYNEQFF.

Ten or more counts support this clonotype. The chain couples TRBV6-1 to TRBJ1-1, with D maybe TRBD1 (5 bases). This CDR3 contains 16 residues. Trimming left V 2 bases short and J 0 bases short, with 13 bases between. The germline gives CDR1 MNHNS, CDR2 SASEGT. As DNA, the CDR3 is TGTGCCAGCAGTGAAATGACAGCCTACATGAACACTGAAGCTTTCTTT. Its protein product is CASSEMTAYMNTEAFF.

In its sample, this clonotype was seen many times. The rearrangement uses TRBV18 and TRBJ2-3; 10 bases map to TRBD2. Germline assignment: CDR1 KGHSH and CDR2 LQKENI. The CDR3 extends over 17 amino acids. Losses at the gene ends were 4 bases for V and 4 bases for J; bases not matched to a gene: 11. Here the CDR3 reads CASSLTSTSGSADTQYF. The CDR3 DNA is TGTGCCAGCTCACTTACCTCGACTAGCGGGTCTGCAGATACGCAGTATTTT.

V usage is TRBV4-1 and J usage is TRBJ2-1; D unresolved. The CDR3 runs to 15 residues. V was trimmed by 8 bases and J by 4 bases, leaving 18 bases between them. Germline V gene sequence: CDR1 MGHRA, CDR2 YSYEKL. CDR3 loop: CASRPLDGFYNEQFF. In nucleotides, the CDR3 is TGCGCCAGCCGTCCTCTAGACGGTTTTTACAATGAGCAGTTCTTC.

This clonotype was seen repeatedly, ten times or more. One end of the junction does not line up with germline, which may come from a read error. This sequence joins TRBV7-7 and TRBJ2-5; 8 bases align to TRBD1. The germline gives CDR1 SSHAT, CDR2 FNYEAQ (reference sequence). The CDR3 length is 15 residues. The CDR3 reads CASSFTDRVGETQYF. The CDR3 region has the DNA TGTGCTAGCAGCTTCACGGACAGGGTGGGGGAGACCCAGTACTTC.

This clonotype occurred many times. This CDR3 reads CSARARWGAETQYF. CDR3 bases: TGCAGTGCTAGGGCGCGTTGGGGGGCGGAGACCCAGTACTTC. The chain combines TRBV20-1 with TRBJ2-5; possibly TRBD1 or TRBD2 for D (6 bases each). Germline CDR1 and CDR2: DFQATT and SNEGSKA (reference sequence). This CDR3 is 14 amino acids long. Trimming removed 3 bases at V and 5 bases at J, with 16 bases between.

This clonotype was detected many times. The chain carries TRBV27 and TRBJ1-2; D unclear. Germline CDR1 MNHEY, CDR2 SMNVEV (reference sequence). Trimming cost V 2 bases and J 8 bases, with 15 bases left between them. The CDR3 runs to 14 residues. CDR3 sequence (DNA): TGTGCCAGCAGTTTAAAAGGGTCCTCTAGGGGCTACACCTTC. Translated, it gives CASSLKGSSRGYTF.

The V call is TRBV29-1, the J call TRBJ2-6, with D perhaps TRBD1 (6 bases). The CDR3 is 18 residues long. Germline CDR1 and CDR2: SQVTM and ANQGSEA. V gave up 4 bases and J gave up 2 bases, with 21 bases separating them. The CDR3 bases are TGCAGCGTTGTAGGTTGGGACACCGGTGTCCCTGGGGCCAACGTCCTGACTTTC. Amino acid sequence: CSVVGWDTGVPGANVLTF.

This clonotype came up many times. CDR3 protein: CASRTSADTGELFF. The CDR3 DNA follows: TGTGCCAGCAGAACTAGCGCGGACACCGGGGAGCTGTTTTTT. The V gene is TRBV7-8, the J gene TRBJ2-2; TRBD2 aligns across 7 bases. In germline, CDR1 is SGHVS, CDR2 FQNEAQ. The CDR3 has 14 residues. The V gene end was trimmed by 6 bases and the J gene end by 3 bases; junction bases not matched to a gene: 4.